Shown below are 4 T cell receptor beta chains from a single sample sequenced in a study of CD8 T cells in Susac syndrome. A quantity of about 0.5 to 1 ug RNA underwent reverse transcription using random hexamers. MiXCR, applied by TCRdb to the immunoSEQ multiplex PCR reads, yields one record per CDR3 protein. The table has some 260,000 distinct CDR3 sequences, just under 95% seen once. Sequenced sample: CD4+ T cells from PBMCs. These receptors were collected from a human donor with multiple sclerosis.

This clonotype showed up just once. The gene calls are TRBV7-8 and TRBJ2-2; tentatively, D is TRBD2 (6 bases). The V end lost 5 bases, the J end lost 1 base, and 11 bases lay between the germline ends. This CDR3 contains 15 residues. Germline CDR1 is SGHVS and CDR2 is FQNEAQ. The DNA of the CDR3 is TGTGCCAGCAGCCTACCGACTAGGAACACCGGGGAGCTGTTTTTT. Protein product: CASSLPTRNTGELFF.

The V call is TRBV19, the J call TRBJ1-5; TRBD1 is a possible D gene (6 bases). This CDR3 is built from 16 residues. Germline lookup yields CDR1 LNHDA and CDR2 SQIVND (reference sequence). Trimming shortened V by 9 bases and J by 0 bases, and 18 bases separated the two germline ends. CDR3 loop: CASNREGGYSNQPQHF. The CDR3 nucleotides read TGTGCCAGCAACAGGGAAGGAGGGTATAGCAATCAGCCCCAGCATTTT.

This clonotype was seen only once. The CDR3 nucleotides are TGTGCCAGCAGCCCAAGGCAGTCCGGGGAGCTGTTTTTT. Its protein product is CASSPRQSGELFF. This chain links TRBV3-1 with TRBJ2-2; D unclear. Trimming cost V 4 bases and J 6 bases, with 9 bases left between them. Germline V CDR1 and CDR2: LGHDT, YNNKEL (reference sequence). This CDR3 is built from 13 residues.

For the CDR3, the DNA is TGCAGTGCTAGAGGGACAGGACCCTACGAGCAGTACTTC. As protein: CSARGTGPYEQYF. The chain has TRBV20-1 and TRBJ2-7, with 7 bases matching TRBD1. This CDR3 spans 13 amino acids. The germline V gene encodes CDR1 DFQATT and CDR2 SNEGSKA (reference sequence). Unmatched junction bases numbered 2, after V lost 1 base and J lost 2 bases.